This is a list of T cell receptor beta chains from one sample in a study of Ad26.COV2.S vaccination and SARS-CoV-2 variants. Clones were sequenced by immunoSEQ multiplex PCR, and TCRdb holds only the in-frame ones, with some missing. The repertoire holds more than 300,000 clones, with around four fifths as singletons. The material sequenced was peripheral blood, taken in a trial of Ad26.COV2.S vaccine versus placebo. The receptor source for this set is a person between 18 and 59 years old who received the Ad26.COV2.S COVID-19 vaccine or a placebo. Both conserved end residues are part of each CDR3. The D gene is left open where the match is weak. Where a row states a size, it is once, few, many or the class of an expanded clone; other rows omit it.

D: .; size: .; V: TRBV4-1; J: TRBJ1-4; DNA: TGCGCCAGCAGCGAAGCAGGGAGAACTAATGAAAAACTGTTTTTT; CDR3: CASSEAGRTNEKLFF
D: .; size: .; V: TRBV5-1; J: TRBJ1-2; DNA: TGCGCCAGCAGCTCGCGAGGGCGGGGGGCGGACTATGGCTACACCTTC; CDR3: CASSSRGRGADYGYTF
D: .; size: .; V: TRBV18; J: TRBJ2-1; DNA: TGTGCCAGCTCACCGGATTCTACGGGGTACAATGAGCAGTTCTTC; CDR3: CASSPDSTGYNEQFF
D: TRBD2; size: .; V: TRBV24-1; J: TRBJ2-1; DNA: TGTGCCACCAGTGAGCGTAGCGGGGGGCAGTACAATGAGCAGTTCTTC; CDR3: CATSERSGGQYNEQFF
D: .; size: .; V: TRBV5-8; J: TRBJ1-3; DNA: TGTGCCAGCAGCTTGGCAGGTCTTCCCCCTCATGGTACTGGAAACACCATATATTTT; CDR3: CASSLAGLPPHGTGNTIYF
D: TRBD1; size: once; V: TRBV10-3; J: TRBJ1-4; DNA: TGTGCCGCGACAGGGGGCAAGGGTGAAAAACTGTTTTTT; CDR3: CAATGGKGEKLFF
D: TRBD2; size: .; V: TRBV27; J: TRBJ2-5; DNA: TGTGCCAGCAGTTTGACCGACGGGAGGGAAGAGACCCAGTACTTC; CDR3: CASSLTDGREETQYF
D: .; size: .; V: TRBV4-1; J: TRBJ2-1; DNA: TGCGCCAGCAGCCTCTACAATGAGCAGTTCTTC; CDR3: CASSLYNEQFF
D: TRBD2; size: .; V: TRBV3-1/TRBV3-2; J: TRBJ2-2; DNA: TGTGCCAGCAGCAGGCCGGGACTAGCGGGCACCGGGGAGCTGTTTTTT; CDR3: CASSRPGLAGTGELFF
D: TRBD2; size: .; V: TRBV6-2/TRBV6-3; J: TRBJ2-7; DNA: TGTGCCAGCAGTCGGGGACACATCCTAGCGGGGGGCAACGAGCAGTACTTC; CDR3: CASSRGHILAGGNEQYF
D: TRBD1; size: .; V: TRBV19; J: TRBJ1-2; DNA: TGTGCCAGTGCTGACAGGGGAGTTGTCTATGGCTACACCTTC; CDR3: CASADRGVVYGYTF
D: .; size: .; V: TRBV5-6; J: TRBJ1-6; DNA: TGTGCCAGCAAGCAGGGGTTAGGCATCAATTCACCCCTCCACTTT; CDR3: CASKQGLGINSPLHF
D: .; size: .; V: TRBV19; J: TRBJ1-1; DNA: TGTGCCAGTAGTGGTAATTTGGTTCCTACAAACAGAGCTTTCTTT; CDR3: CASSGNLVPTNRAFF
D: .; size: few; V: TRBV4-1; J: TRBJ1-2; DNA: TGCGCCAGCAGCCAAGATCCCGGCGACAGGGGCTACACCTTC; CDR3: CASSQDPGDRGYTF
D: .; size: .; V: TRBV12-3/TRBV12-4; J: TRBJ2-2; DNA: TGTGCCAGCAGTTTGAGGACCGGGGAGCTGTTTTTT; CDR3: CASSLRTGELFF
D: .; size: .; V: TRBV5-1; J: TRBJ2-2; DNA: TGCGCCAGCAGCTTGGGAGGAGGGGTCGGGGAGCTGTTTTTT; CDR3: CASSLGGGVGELFF
D: TRBD2; size: .; V: TRBV27; J: TRBJ2-7; DNA: TGTGCCAGCAGTCAGACTAGCGGGGGAACCTACGAGCAGTACTTC; CDR3: CASSQTSGGTYEQYF
D: .; size: .; V: TRBV11-3; J: TRBJ2-7; DNA: TGTGCCAGCAGAATATCTCCGGAGGTGTCCTACGAGCAGTACTTC; CDR3: CASRISPEVSYEQYF
D: TRBD2; size: .; V: TRBV24-1; J: TRBJ2-1; DNA: TGTGCCACCAGTGATTTGGGGGGGGTCAGAGAGCAGTTCTTC; CDR3: CATSDLGGVREQFF
D: .; size: .; V: TRBV30; J: TRBJ2-7; DNA: TGTGCCTGGGCAGTGAACTCCTACGAGCAGTACTTC; CDR3: CAWAVNSYEQYF
D: .; size: .; V: TRBV5-4; J: TRBJ2-6; DNA: TGTGCCAGCAGCAGACCCGGGACCGGCTCTGGGGCCAACGTCCTGACTTTC; CDR3: CASSRPGTGSGANVLTF
D: .; size: once; V: TRBV6-6; J: TRBJ1-4; DNA: TGTGCCAGCACCAGACTCCCGACAGGTGAAAGTGAAAAACTGTTTTTT; CDR3: CASTRLPTGESEKLFF
D: .; size: .; V: TRBV4-2; J: TRBJ2-6; DNA: TGTGCCAGCAGCCAAGAGTGGGGCAGGGGAAACTCTGGGGCCAACGTCCTGACTTTC; CDR3: CASSQEWGRGNSGANVLTF
D: .; size: .; V: TRBV12-3/TRBV12-4; J: TRBJ2-3; DNA: TGTGCCAGCAGTTTATATACAGATACGCAGTATTTT; CDR3: CASSLYTDTQYF
D: .; size: .; V: TRBV6-5; J: TRBJ1-3; DNA: TGTGCCAGCAGACGGGACTTCAGCTCTGGAAACACCATATATTTT; CDR3: CASRRDFSSGNTIYF
D: .; size: .; V: TRBV4-1; J: TRBJ2-5; DNA: TGCGCCAGCAGCCAAGACCCGGGCCGGAAAGAGACCCAGTACTTC; CDR3: CASSQDPGRKETQYF
D: TRBD1; size: .; V: TRBV11-2; J: TRBJ2-7; DNA: TGTGCCAGCAGCTCGGGACAGAGCCTTATCGAGCAGTACTTC; CDR3: CASSSGQSLIEQYF
D: .; size: .; V: TRBV11-3; J: TRBJ2-1; DNA: TGTGCCAGCAGCTTCAAGCATGAGCAGTTCTTC; CDR3: CASSFKHEQFF
D: TRBD1; size: .; V: TRBV7-9; J: TRBJ1-4; DNA: TGTGCCACCTCGGACAGGGCAACTAATGAAAAACTGTTTTTT; CDR3: CATSDRATNEKLFF
D: TRBD1; size: once; V: TRBV19; J: TRBJ1-1; DNA: TGTGCCAGTAGTTTGGACAGGGGATGGAACACTGAAGCTTTCTTT; CDR3: CASSLDRGWNTEAFF
D: TRBD2; size: .; V: TRBV5-4; J: TRBJ2-1; DNA: TGTGCCAGCAGCCCTAGCGGGGCGGGGGGGCGGCCCTACAATGAGCAGTTCTTC; CDR3: CASSPSGAGGRPYNEQFF
D: TRBD1; size: .; V: TRBV24-1; J: TRBJ1-2; DNA: TGTGCCACCAGTGATTTAAGACAGGGAGTCTATGGCTACACCTTC; CDR3: CATSDLRQGVYGYTF
D: .; size: .; V: TRBV6-5; J: TRBJ1-1; DNA: TGTGCCAGCACCGATGGGACGGCTAACACTGAAGCTTTCTTT; CDR3: CASTDGTANTEAFF
D: TRBD1; size: .; V: TRBV7-2; J: TRBJ1-4; DNA: TGTGCCAGCAGCTTACCCCGACAGGGCATTAATGAAAAACTGTTTTTT; CDR3: CASSLPRQGINEKLFF
D: .; size: .; V: TRBV11-1; J: TRBJ1-6; DNA: TGTGCCAGCAGCTGGGATGGGCAGGCTAATTCACCCCTCCACTTT; CDR3: CASSWDGQANSPLHF
D: .; size: .; V: TRBV25-1; J: TRBJ1-2; DNA: TGTGCCAGCAGTGAAACCCTAGCTAACTATGGCTACACCTTC; CDR3: CASSETLANYGYTF
D: .; size: .; V: TRBV7-9; J: TRBJ1-2; DNA: TGTGCCAGCAGCTTTCCCAGTAAGGACTATGGCTACACCTTC; CDR3: CASSFPSKDYGYTF
D: TRBD1; size: once; V: TRBV11-1; J: TRBJ2-1; DNA: TGTGCCAGCAGCTTAAGACGGGACAGGGGGCGAAATGAGCAGTTCTTC; CDR3: CASSLRRDRGRNEQFF
D: .; size: once; V: TRBV5-1; J: TRBJ2-5; DNA: TGCGCCAGCAGCTTGAGCAGGACCCAGTACTTC; CDR3: CASSLSRTQYF
D: TRBD1; size: .; V: TRBV27; J: TRBJ1-2; DNA: TGTGCCAGCAGTTTTACCAGGGGACAGGGGAACTATGGCTACACCTTC; CDR3: CASSFTRGQGNYGYTF
D: TRBD1; size: .; V: TRBV7-6; J: TRBJ1-4; DNA: TGTGCCAGCAGCGCAGGACAGGGGGTTCTTAGTAATGAAAAACTGTTTTTT; CDR3: CASSAGQGVLSNEKLFF
D: TRBD2; size: .; V: TRBV7-2; J: TRBJ2-7; DNA: TGTGCCAGCTCCATTTCGACTAGCGGGGGCTACGAGCAGTACTTC; CDR3: CASSISTSGGYEQYF
D: .; size: .; V: TRBV7-2; J: TRBJ2-2; DNA: TGTGCCAGCACCCTAAATAGGATCACCGGGGAGCTGTTTTTT; CDR3: CASTLNRITGELFF
D: .; size: .; V: TRBV7-8; J: TRBJ1-3; DNA: TGTGCCAGCAGCTGGGGTACGGGAGACTCTGGAAACACCATATATTTT; CDR3: CASSWGTGDSGNTIYF
D: .; size: .; V: TRBV15; J: TRBJ2-4; DNA: TGTGCCACCAGCAATTTGTCAGGGGCGGCCAAAAACATTCAGTACTTC; CDR3: CATSNLSGAAKNIQYF
D: .; size: .; V: TRBV28; J: TRBJ1-3; DNA: TGTGCCAGCAGTTCGCTCAAGGCGTCCCGGTCTGGAAACACCATATATTTT; CDR3: CASSSLKASRSGNTIYF
D: .; size: few; V: TRBV9; J: TRBJ1-2; DNA: TGTGCCAGCAGCCCATCGACGGGGAGAGGCTATGGCTACACCTTC; CDR3: CASSPSTGRGYGYTF
D: .; size: few; V: TRBV10-1; J: TRBJ1-5; DNA: TGCGCCAGCAGTGCTGGGGGTCAGCCCCAGCATTTT; CDR3: CASSAGGQPQHF
D: TRBD1; size: .; V: TRBV6-5; J: TRBJ2-7; DNA: TGTGCCAGCAGTTACACAGGGGGCTCCTACGAGCAGTACTTC; CDR3: CASSYTGGSYEQYF
D: .; size: .; V: TRBV27; J: TRBJ2-2; DNA: TGTGCCAGCAGCCGGAACAGGGAGACCGGGGAGCTGTTTTTT; CDR3: CASSRNRETGELFF
D: .; size: .; V: TRBV6-4; J: TRBJ2-2; DNA: TGTGCCAGTTCGGTATCGAACACCGGGGAGCTGTTTTTT; CDR3: CASSVSNTGELFF